Listed below are T cell receptor beta chains from one sample, sequenced in a study of post-analysis software for immune sequencing data. A single record per CDR3 protein comes from TCRdb applying MiXCR to the PCR reads. The sample holds some 700,000 distinct CDR3 sequences; approximately 59% are singletons and the top ten take approximately 10%. The sample taken for sequencing was blood. The receptors were sampled from a girl aged 2-10 years with multiple sclerosis. Both conserved end residues are part of each CDR3. Each record gives: V gene, clone size, J gene, D gene, CDR3 DNA, CDR3 protein. D genes are given only for firm matches. Expanded clones are given a class, and other clones once, few, many or no size at all.

>TRBV5-4|.|TRBJ2-1|TRBD1
TGTGCCAGCAGCTTCAACAGGGGTTCGATCAATGAGCAGTTCTTC
CASSFNRGSINEQFF
>TRBV5-1|.|TRBJ1-1|.
TGCGCCAGCACCCTGATAGGGTTCGGGGGCACTGAAGCTTTCTTT
CASTLIGFGGTEAFF
>TRBV20-1|few|TRBJ1-2|TRBD1
TGCAGTGCTAGGGCACACGACAGGGCCAACTATGGCTACACCTTC
CSARAHDRANYGYTF
>TRBV5-6|.|TRBJ2-5|.
TGTGCCAGCAGCTTGGTACAGGCCCAAGAGACCCAGTACTTC
CASSLVQAQETQYF
>TRBV5-1|few|TRBJ1-2|.
TGCGCCAGCAGCTTGAGGGTAGGAAGCTATGGCTACACCTTC
CASSLRVGSYGYTF
>TRBV4-3|.|TRBJ2-3|.
TGCGCCAGCAGCCAATCTAACGCCCCCGCATCAGATACGCAGTATTTT
CASSQSNAPASDTQYF
>TRBV6-1|few|TRBJ2-7|.
TGTGCCAGCAGTGAGGGGGGGGCGCTCTCCTACGAGCAGTACTTC
CASSEGGALSYEQYF
>TRBV4-1|few|TRBJ2-1|TRBD2
TGCGCCAGCAGCCAACCGACTAGCTTACTCAATGAGCAGTTCTTC
CASSQPTSLLNEQFF
>TRBV29-1|few|TRBJ2-3|TRBD2
TGCAGCGTTGAAAGATCGGGGGGAACAGATACGCAGTATTTT
CSVERSGGTDTQYF
>TRBV20-1|.|TRBJ2-3|.
TGCAGTGCTAGTTCGTTGCGGGGCGGAGATACGCAGTATTTT
CSASSLRGGDTQYF
>TRBV6-5|.|TRBJ2-1|TRBD1
TGTGCCAGCACTTCCATTTTGGGACAGGGCCACAATGAGCAGTTCTTC
CASTSILGQGHNEQFF
>TRBV12-3/TRBV12-4|.|TRBJ2-7|.
TGTGCCAGCAGTTTAATGGGCCCCGACGAGCAGTACTTC
CASSLMGPDEQYF
>TRBV5-1|.|TRBJ2-1|.
TGCGCCAGCAGCCCCACCGCTCGTCCTTTTTCATACAATGAGCAGTTCTTC
CASSPTARPFSYNEQFF
>TRBV20-1|.|TRBJ2-7|TRBD1
TGCAGTGCTAGGGATGGGACAGGGGCCTACGAGCAGTACTTC
CSARDGTGAYEQYF
>TRBV7-2|.|TRBJ1-2|.
TGTGCCAGCAGCTTAGCGGAGGGTCGGGGCTACACCTTC
CASSLAEGRGYTF
>TRBV30|.|TRBJ1-5|.
TGTGCCTGGAGTGTAAGGGGGGATCAGCCCCAGCATTTT
CAWSVRGDQPQHF
>TRBV2|.|TRBJ2-1|TRBD2
TGTGCCAGCAGCCCAGCGGGAGCGTCCTACAATGAGCAGTTCTTC
CASSPAGASYNEQFF